This T cell receptor beta chain emerged from a study of beta chain features in type 1 diabetes (dated by TCRdb to about 2018). Regarding the research as a whole: Mean age, gender distribution, total cell number and subset yield were not different between patients and healthy donors. Across all samples, 90 million to 130 million sorted cells were examined, and cell number per subset correlated strongly with RNA yield. The study compared the TCRB repertoires of sorted circulating CD4+ T cell subsets in recently diagnosed type 1 diabetes patients with those in matched healthy donors. Regulatory and stem cell-like memory subsets were obtained from only 8 patients and roughly eight healthy donors, while naive and central memory subsets were obtained from all 30 or so donors.

Each donor gave one peripheral blood draw, roughly 0.12 L on average, collected into heparinised tubes. Using a panel that included CD45RO, CCR7, CD25, CD127, CD95 and CD27, naive, central memory, regulatory and stem cell-like memory CD4+ T cells were sorted on a BD FACSAria II. Every sorted population had a purity above 95%. PBMCs were isolated immediately by Lymphoprep density gradient centrifugation and stained directly without culture. So that batch effects would be minimized, each experiment stained and sorted samples in pairs, pairing one healthy donor with one patient. There are a few counts of this clone. This receptor's antigen is unknown. No base quality information exists; no much larger clone differs at one position. What the study reported, not specific to this receptor: Fewer insertions and more nucleotide deletions at VDJ recombination sites were observed in patients with type 1 diabetes, implying thymic rearrangement abnormalities. The naive, central memory and regulatory TCRB repertoires appeared to resemble one another more closely among patients than among healthy donors. Because cDNA was sequenced instead of genomic DNA, activated cells with high expression could be over-represented, although the groups did not differ in activation or CD3 levels. PCR might favor shorter templates, but patient and control samples were amplified and corrected together, so any skew would affect both groups equally. HLA sub-analyses involved small numbers of individuals, so any influence of HLA type on TCRB rearrangement remained unresolved. In all four CD4+ subsets, TCRB CDR3 length was moderately but significantly shorter in type 1 diabetes patients.

The High Capacity cDNA Reverse Transcription Kit was used to reverse transcribe all of the isolated RNA, meaning that expressed TCRB transcripts were what got sequenced. Deep immunoSEQ sequencing was applied to naive, central memory and regulatory T cell samples, giving an average of approximately 3.8 million total reads per sample. After sorted cells were lysed in RLT buffer, RNA was extracted with DNase-treated RNeasy Micro or Mini kits, with the choice depending on cell number. Each cell subset was processed on its own to prevent cross-contamination, while patient and healthy donor samples were processed together. The immunoSEQ multiplex PCR was used to amplify TCRB sequences from cDNA, generating 87-bp fragments that spanned the CDR3 region. Amplicons were sequenced on the Illumina HiSeq platform. The source study handled its data this way. Synthetic template baselines were used to correct PCR bias computationally, reads within Hamming distance 2 were collapsed, and singletons that could not be merged were discarded. Reads were aligned to IMGT to assign V, D and J genes, CDR3 length, and insertions or deletions at six rearrangement sites. Within each subset, clonotype counts were normalized to sorted cell number, and only after that were true diversity and Gini coefficients computed with the tcR R package. The overlap coefficient, calculated on TCRB nucleotide sequences, was used to quantify repertoire sharing. Out-of-frame TCRB sequences from naive cells were analyzed to stand in for the pre-selection repertoire. The source is immuneACCESS, and TCRdb retained only in-frame sequences with V and J called. Part of the clones is not carried over; for the studies checked, unresolved V genes explain less than half of this, and the remainder is unexplained. V and J calls and clone size are as listed in that table; D and trimming were resolved from the DNA. A total of a few hundred thousand clones appear in this sample, less than 15% of them only once. The ten largest make up about 0.016% of the sample.

Measured from the cysteine to the phenylalanine, the CDR3 is 13 residues long. Only the CDR3 part of the read is kept: 39 bases, read in frame from the first base. The junction carries 15 bases between V and J, which are trimmed by 3 bases and 10 bases respectively. Looking up the germline V gene yields CDR1 SNHLY and CDR2 FYNNEI. The specimen was naive CD4+ T cells from blood. In the paper's terms, the cell subset or site label means: true naive CD4+ T cells. The receptor's source is a woman aged 18-35 years with type 1 diabetes. Rearrangement joined TRBV2 to TRBJ1-1, with no confident D gene call. The CDR3 region reads CASSDRAPPGAFF. Here is the DNA: TGTGCCAGCAGTGACCGCGCCCCTCCGGGAGCTTTCTTT.